The 3 T cell receptor beta chains below all came from one sample that was sequenced in a study of blood T cell repertoires in COVID-19. The data were produced by immunoSEQ multiplex PCR, yet TCRdb's version contains in-frame clones alone and is incomplete. Among about 84,000 clones listed, about 83% were seen once. The sample was peripheral blood. Source of these receptors: a woman aged 80 or over with acute or convalescent COVID-19.

The chain recombines TRBV24-1 with TRBJ2-7; weak D call: TRBD2 (6 bases). Germline CDR1 is KGHDR and CDR2 is SFDVKD. The V end was cut by 6 bases, the J end by 3 bases, with 8 bases between. This CDR3 is 12 amino acids long. This CDR3 is CATSPGDYEQYF. The CDR3 coding sequence is TGTGCCACCAGTCCGGGAGACTACGAGCAGTACTTC.

J is TRBJ2-2 and V is TRBV24-1, with TRBD1 identical over 7 bases. This CDR3 has 18 amino acids. Looked up from germline, CDR1 is KGHDR and CDR2 is SFDVKD. V lost 3 bases to trimming and J lost 0 bases; unmatched junction nucleotides: 9. The CDR3 bases are TGTGCCACCAGTGATCCCTTGACAGGGATCGCGAACACCGGGGAGCTGTTTTTT. Its translation is CATSDPLTGIANTGELFF.

DNA for the CDR3: TGTGCCAGCAGCCCGAAGTCAGGGCCAAGGACTGAAGCTTTCTTT. It specifies CASSPKSGPRTEAFF. The V and J genes are TRBV7-9 and TRBJ1-1; maybe TRBD1 (5 bases). The CDR3 is 15 amino acids. CDR1 is SEHNR, CDR2 FQNEAQ, per germline (reference sequence). V lost 5 bases, J lost 5 bases, and 18 bases lay in between.